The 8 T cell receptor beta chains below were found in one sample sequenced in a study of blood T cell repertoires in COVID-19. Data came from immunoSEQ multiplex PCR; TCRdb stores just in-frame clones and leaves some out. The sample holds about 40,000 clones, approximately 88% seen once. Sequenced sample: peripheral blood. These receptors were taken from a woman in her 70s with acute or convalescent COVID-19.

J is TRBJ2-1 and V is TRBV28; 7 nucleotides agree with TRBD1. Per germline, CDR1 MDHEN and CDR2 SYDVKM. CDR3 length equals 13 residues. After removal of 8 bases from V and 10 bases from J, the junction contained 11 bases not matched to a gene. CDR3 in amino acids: CASGILGGLEQFF. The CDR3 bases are TGTGCCAGCGGAATATTAGGGGGCTTGGAGCAGTTCTTC.

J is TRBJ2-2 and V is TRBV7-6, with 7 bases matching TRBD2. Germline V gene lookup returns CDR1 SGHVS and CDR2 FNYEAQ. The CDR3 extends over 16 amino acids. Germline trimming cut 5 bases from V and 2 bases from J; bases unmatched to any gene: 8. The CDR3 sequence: CASSLELAANTGELFF. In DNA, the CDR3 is TGTGCCAGCAGCCTCGAGCTAGCGGCCAACACCGGGGAGCTGTTTTTT.

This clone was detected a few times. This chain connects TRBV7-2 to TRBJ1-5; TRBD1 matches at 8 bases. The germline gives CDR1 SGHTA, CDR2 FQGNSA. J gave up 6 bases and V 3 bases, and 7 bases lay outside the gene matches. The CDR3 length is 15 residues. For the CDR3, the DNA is TGTGCCAGCAGCTTTGACAGGGGAGACGGTCAGCCCCAGCATTTT. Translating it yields CASSFDRGDGQPQHF.

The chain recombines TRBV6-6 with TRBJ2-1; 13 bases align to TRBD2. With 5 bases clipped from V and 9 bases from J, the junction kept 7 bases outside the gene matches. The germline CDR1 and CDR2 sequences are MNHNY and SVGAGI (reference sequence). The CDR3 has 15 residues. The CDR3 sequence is CASSKLAGGPGEQFF. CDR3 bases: TGTGCCAGCAGTAAACTAGCGGGAGGGCCGGGTGAGCAGTTCTTC.

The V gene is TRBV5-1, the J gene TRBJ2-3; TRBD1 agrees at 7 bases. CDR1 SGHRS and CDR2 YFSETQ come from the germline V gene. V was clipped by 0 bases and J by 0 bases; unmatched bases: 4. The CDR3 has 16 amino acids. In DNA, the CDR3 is TGCGCCAGCAGCTTGGGGGGGACAGATAGCACAGATACGCAGTATTTT. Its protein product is CASSLGGTDSTDTQYF.

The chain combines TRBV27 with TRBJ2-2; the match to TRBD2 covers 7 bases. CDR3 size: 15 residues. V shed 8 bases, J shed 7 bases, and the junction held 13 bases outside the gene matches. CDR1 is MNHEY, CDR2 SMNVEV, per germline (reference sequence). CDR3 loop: CASPRGDYRLGELFF. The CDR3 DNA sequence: TGTGCCAGCCCCCGCGGGGACTACCGACTCGGGGAGCTGTTTTTT.

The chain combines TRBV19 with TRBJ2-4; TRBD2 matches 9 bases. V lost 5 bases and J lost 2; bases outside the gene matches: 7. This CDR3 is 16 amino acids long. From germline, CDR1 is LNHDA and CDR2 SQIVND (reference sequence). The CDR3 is CASSLRRGGTKNIQYF. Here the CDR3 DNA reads TGTGCCAGTAGTTTACGGCGGGGGGGAACCAAAAACATTCAGTACTTC.

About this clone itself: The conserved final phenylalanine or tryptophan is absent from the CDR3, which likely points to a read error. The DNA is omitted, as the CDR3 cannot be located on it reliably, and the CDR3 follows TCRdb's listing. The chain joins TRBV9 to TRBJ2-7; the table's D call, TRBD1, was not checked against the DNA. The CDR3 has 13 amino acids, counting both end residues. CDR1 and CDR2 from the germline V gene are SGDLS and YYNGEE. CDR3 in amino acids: CATEGQGPTSASI.